Below, 19 T cell receptor beta chains from the same sample are listed, as sequenced in a study of T cells in Graves' hyperthyroidism and ophthalmopathy. Amplification targeted TCR beta CDR3 regions from RNA transcripts. RT-PCR in the first round (using the HTBI primer set) targeted the TCR CDR3. TCRdb passed the multiplex PCR reads through MiXCR, listing each CDR3 protein once. The sample lists over 700,000 distinct CDR3 sequences, around a sixth occurring once. Sequencing used blood. All receptors derive from a woman in her fifties or sixties with Graves' hyperthyroidism that later progressed to Graves' ophthalmopathy.

This chain joins TRBV18 and TRBJ2-3; D unclear. The CDR3 is 17 amino acids. CDR1 is KGHSH, CDR2 LQKENI, per germline. The germline V and J ends were trimmed by 1 base and 6 bases, with 20 bases remaining between them. The CDR3 loop is CASSPREGPDPWDTQYF. The CDR3 DNA follows: TGTGCCAGCTCACCACGGGAAGGGCCCGACCCTTGGGATACGCAGTATTTT.

This clonotype has more than one count but fewer than ten. The rearrangement uses TRBV19 and TRBJ1-1, with 7 bases lining up with TRBD1. CDR1 and CDR2 from the germline V gene are LNHDA and SQIVND (reference sequence). The CDR3 has 14 residues. J lost 4 bases, V lost 6 bases, and 8 bases had no gene match. CDR3 in DNA: TGTGCCAGTAGAAGGGGAACAGGGGCCACTGAAGCTTTCTTT. Amino acid sequence: CASRRGTGATEAFF.

This chain joins TRBV11-1 and TRBJ2-2; D is ambiguous. Trimming removed 5 bases from V and 6 bases from J, with 16 bases in between. Germline V gene sequence: CDR1 SGHAT, CDR2 FQDESV (reference sequence). The CDR3 contains 15 residues. For the CDR3, the DNA is TGTGCCAGCAGCCCCCCGGCCCCCCTGCCCGGGGAGCTGTTTTTT. Protein: CASSPPAPLPGELFF. The entire variable domain, with the rest obtained from reference TRBV11-1 and TRBJ2-2, is as follows: EAEVAQSPRYKITEKSQAVAFWCDPISGHATLYWYRQILGQGPELLVQFQDESVVDDSQLPKDRFSAERLKGVDSTLKIQPAELGDSAMYLCASSPPAPLPGELFFGEGSRLTVL.

The gene calls are TRBV24-1 and TRBJ2-3; 7 bases are a match to TRBD1. The CDR3 length is 14 residues. Trimming took 5 bases from V and 6 from J; bases not matched to a gene: 7. From germline, CDR1 is KGHDR and CDR2 SFDVKD. The CDR3 nucleotides are TGTGCCACCAGTGCCGCCACAGGGGCGGATACGCAGTATTTT. As protein: CATSAATGADTQYF.

The chain joins TRBV7-9 to TRBJ2-3, with 8 bases fitting TRBD2. CDR1 is SEHNR, CDR2 FQNEAQ, per germline (reference sequence). V gave up 7 bases and J gave up 2 bases; unmatched junction bases: 8. CDR3 size: 15 residues. This chain's CDR3 is CASTQAGALTDTQYF. The DNA for the CDR3 is TGTGCCAGCACCCAAGCGGGGGCCCTCACAGATACGCAGTATTTT.

This clonotype has ten or more counts. V gene TRBV13 combines with J gene TRBJ1-3; 9 bases map to TRBD1. The CDR3 is 15 amino acids. Germline V gene data show CDR1 as PRHDT and CDR2 as FYEKMQ (reference sequence). The V gene end was trimmed by 6 bases and the J gene end by 7 bases; junction bases not matched to a gene: 10. The CDR3 spells CASSSAGTGFNTIYF. DNA for the CDR3: TGTGCCAGCAGTAGTGCCGGGACAGGGTTCAACACCATATATTTT.

The sample holds a few counts of this clonotype. V usage is TRBV5-4 and J usage is TRBJ1-2, with TRBD1 matching over 10 bases. In germline, CDR1 is SGHNT, CDR2 YYREEE (reference sequence). The length of the CDR3 is 16 residues. V was clipped by 0 bases and J by 11 bases; unmatched bases: 13. The CDR3 sequence is CASSLAWTGGRSGYTF. CDR3 sequence (DNA): TGTGCCAGCAGCTTGGCCTGGACAGGGGGAAGATCGGGGTACACCTTC.

J is TRBJ2-5 and V is TRBV6-1; 7 positions agree with TRBD1. The germline gives CDR1 MNHNS, CDR2 SASEGT. The CDR3 contains 15 residues. V trimming: 7 bases; J trimming: 4 bases; junction bases outside the gene matches: 12. This CDR3 reads CASTSTGSRGETQYF. Written as DNA, the CDR3 is TGTGCCAGCACTTCGACAGGGTCGAGAGGAGAGACCCAGTACTTC.

Many counts were recorded for this clonotype. The J gene is TRBJ1-1, the V gene TRBV12-3 or TRBV12-4, with D possibly matching TRBD1 (5 bases). The CDR3 length is 14 residues. V lost 3 bases and J lost 5, with 13 bases in between. The CDR3 loop reads CASSFSGKGTEAFF. As DNA, the CDR3 is TGTGCCAGCAGTTTCTCGGGGAAGGGGACTGAAGCTTTCTTT.

This sequence joins TRBV5-1 and TRBJ1-1; a possible D gene is TRBD1 (6 bases). The CDR3 has 14 amino acids. CDR1 is SGHRS, CDR2 YFSETQ, per germline. Deletions cut 1 base from V and 2 bases from J, with 9 bases between. The CDR3 sequence: CASSLLDSNTEAFF. The CDR3 coding sequence is TGCGCCAGCAGCTTGCTGGACAGTAACACTGAAGCTTTCTTT.

This clonotype was observed many times. The chain is built from TRBV11-2 and TRBJ1-1, with D perhaps TRBD1 (5 bases). CDR3 length: 15 residues. V lost 4 bases and J 1 base, leaving 13 bases between the germline ends. Germline V CDR1 and CDR2: SGHAT, FQNNGV. The CDR3 sequence is CASSWDSKQNTEAFF. CDR3 nucleotide sequence: TGTGCCAGCAGCTGGGACTCCAAGCAGAACACTGAAGCTTTCTTT.

This clonotype was seen only a few times. In DNA form, the CDR3 reads TGTGCCAGCAGCCTGACTGACTCAACTAATGAAAAACTGTTTTTT. Amino acid sequence: CASSLTDSTNEKLFF. This chain uses TRBV9 with TRBJ1-4; D not resolved. The CDR3 spans 15 residues. The germline V and J ends were trimmed by 4 bases and 0 bases, with 10 bases remaining between them. In germline, CDR1 is SGDLS, CDR2 YYNGEE.

The chain has TRBV5-1 and TRBJ2-7; 8 bases map to TRBD1. The CDR3 is 15 amino acids. Germline CDR1 reads SGHRS; CDR2 reads YFSETQ. After removal of 4 bases from V and 2 bases from J, the junction contained 8 bases not matched to a gene. The CDR3 here is CASSRDRQPPYEQYF. The CDR3 DNA is TGCGCCAGCAGCCGGGACAGGCAGCCCCCCTACGAGCAGTACTTC. The entire variable domain, with the rest obtained from reference TRBV5-1 and TRBJ2-7, is as follows: KAGVTQTPRYLIKTRGQQVTLSCSPISGHRSVSWYQQTPGQGLQFLFEYFSETQRNKGNFPGRFSGRQFSNSRSEMNVSTLELGDSALYLCASSRDRQPPYEQYFGPGTRLTVT.

This clonotype was found many times. The rearrangement joins TRBV3-1 to TRBJ1-2; no clear D gene. CDR1 is LGHDT, CDR2 YNNKEL, per germline (reference sequence). The V end lost 4 bases, the J end lost 2 bases, and 14 bases lay between the germline ends. This CDR3 spans 15 amino acids. The chain's CDR3 is CASSPDSGANYGYTF. The DNA of the CDR3 is TGTGCCAGCAGCCCGGACTCCGGCGCCAACTATGGCTACACCTTC.

The genes are TRBV5-5 and TRBJ1-4; D may be TRBD1 (6 bases). Germline CDR1 is SGHKS and CDR2 is YYEKEE (reference sequence). There are 15 residues in the CDR3. V lost 5 bases, J lost 8 bases, and 19 bases lay in between. Here the CDR3 DNA reads TGTGCCAGCAGTGGAATACAGGGCCGAGGGGAAAAACTGTTTTTT. Translating it yields CASSGIQGRGEKLFF.

This clonotype was counted at least ten times. V is TRBV20-1 and J is TRBJ2-1; 11 bases line up with TRBD1. CDR3 size: 13 residues. CDR1 is DFQATT, CDR2 SNEGSKA, per germline (reference sequence). V shed 6 bases and J 8 bases; nucleotides not matched to a gene: 6. CDR3 protein: CSAGGQGAYEQFF. For the CDR3, the DNA is TGCAGTGCCGGAGGACAGGGGGCGTATGAGCAGTTCTTC.

This clonotype came up many times. The V call is TRBV2, the J call TRBJ1-3; a weak D match, TRBD1 (6 bases). The CDR3 is 15 amino acids. CDR1 SNHLY and CDR2 FYNNEI come from the germline V gene. V was clipped by 9 bases and J by 2 bases, with 17 bases between them. CDR3: CASRQETLAGNTIYF. DNA for the CDR3: TGTGCCAGTCGACAGGAGACCTTAGCTGGAAACACCATATATTTT.

This clonotype was counted at least ten times. The J gene is TRBJ1-1, the V gene TRBV20-1; a possible D gene is TRBD1 (5 bases). This CDR3 region has 15 residues. Germline CDR1 DFQATT, CDR2 SNEGSKA (reference sequence). Deletions cut 0 bases from V and 3 bases from J, with 14 bases between. Here the CDR3 DNA reads TGCAGTGCTAGAGATCGTGGGGGACCTGACACTGAAGCTTTCTTT. Translating it yields CSARDRGGPDTEAFF.

This clonotype was recorded many times. This chain links TRBV7-9 with TRBJ1-2; TRBD1 aligns across 8 bases. The CDR3 loop spans 14 amino acids. Unmatched junction bases numbered 10, after V lost 6 bases and J lost 7 bases. Germline V gene data show CDR1 as SEHNR and CDR2 as FQNEAQ (reference sequence). This CDR3 is CASRPGQVDSGYTF. The CDR3 DNA is TGTGCCAGCAGGCCGGGACAGGTGGATTCTGGCTACACCTTC.